The 16 T cell receptor beta chains listed next were all sequenced from one sample in a study of blood T cell repertoires in COVID-19. TCRdb's table, derived via immunoSEQ multiplex PCR, lists solely in-frame clones and lacks some. The data show about 370,000 clones, 80% to 90% seen once. Sample: peripheral blood. These receptors all stem from a woman in her twenties or thirties with COVID-19, enrolled during active disease.

The chain carries TRBV9 and TRBJ2-3; 7 bases line up with TRBD2. Germline V gene sequence: CDR1 SGDLS, CDR2 YYNGEE. There are 16 residues in the CDR3. V shed 0 bases, J shed 4 bases, and the junction held 8 bases outside the gene matches. The CDR3: CASSVGVGGRADTQYF. Written as DNA, the CDR3 is TGTGCCAGCAGCGTAGGGGTGGGAGGGCGCGCAGATACGCAGTATTTT.

This clone was found a few times. The chain has TRBV5-5 and TRBJ1-4; D possibly corresponds to TRBD1 (6 bases). V dropped 4 bases and J dropped 7 bases, with 11 bases sitting between them. CDR1 and CDR2 (germline): SGHKS, YYEKEE (reference sequence). The CDR3 covers 13 residues. The CDR3 sequence: CASSLQGFEKLFF. CDR3 bases: TGTGCCAGCAGCCTACAGGGTTTTGAAAAACTGTTTTTT.

The chain couples TRBV11-2 to TRBJ2-1; 8 nucleotides match TRBD2. The V gene's germline CDR1 is SGHAT and CDR2 FQNNGV. After removal of 5 bases from V and 4 bases from J, the junction contained 7 bases not matched to a gene. The CDR3 covers 15 residues. CDR3 residues: CASSPKGLDYNEQFF. The CDR3 DNA reads as TGTGCCAGCAGCCCCAAGGGACTAGATTACAATGAGCAGTTCTTC.

The CDR3 DNA reads TGTGCCACACGGACTGCCCCCACCGGGGAGCTGTTTTTT. Amino acids: CATRTAPTGELFF. The chain combines TRBV27 with TRBJ2-2; TRBD2 might be the D (5 bases). The CDR3 contains 13 residues. V lost 10 bases, J lost 4 bases, and 13 bases lay in between. CDR1 MNHEY and CDR2 SMNVEV come from the germline V gene (reference sequence).

The gene calls are TRBV6-4 and TRBJ2-7; unclear D gene. CDR1 and CDR2 from the germline V gene are MRHNA and SNTAGT. This CDR3 region has 12 residues. V shed 5 bases and J shed 3 bases, with 8 bases lying between them. The CDR3 DNA reads TGTGCCAGCAGTACGCGCCACTACGAGCAGTACGTC. Amino acid sequence: CASSTRHYEQYV.

V and J are TRBV18 and TRBJ2-1; 12 positions agree with TRBD2. CDR1 is KGHSH, CDR2 LQKENI, per germline. Germline trimming cut 5 bases from V and 9 bases from J; bases unmatched to any gene: 14. The CDR3 sequence is 17 residues long. The CDR3 DNA sequence: TGTGCCAGCTCATTCTCAAGTGGGCTAGCGGGAGGGTTTGAGCAGTTCTTC. The encoded protein is CASSFSSGLAGGFEQFF.

The V call is TRBV3-1 (or the pseudogene TRBV3-2), the J call TRBJ2-6; 9 bases align to TRBD1. CDR3 length equals 18 residues. CDR1 is LGHDT, CDR2 YNNKEL, per germline (reference sequence). The V segment lost 4 bases and the J segment 0 bases; nucleotides outside the gene matches: 7. The CDR3 nucleotides read TGTGCCAGCAGCCTCCGGGACAGGGCTCCCTCTGGGGCCAACGTCCTGACTTTC. This codes for CASSLRDRAPSGANVLTF.

The genes are TRBV20-1 and TRBJ1-3, with D perhaps TRBD1 (6 bases). Germline CDR1 and CDR2: DFQATT and SNEGSKA (reference sequence). The CDR3 spans 11 residues. Between the trimmed V and J ends, which lost 8 bases and 4 bases, there was a span of 9 bases. The DNA of the CDR3 is TGCAGTAGTACAGGGGGAAACACCATATATTTT. It yields the protein CSSTGGNTIYF.

V and J are TRBV4-2 and TRBJ2-2; the match to TRBD2 covers 10 bases. Trimming at V came to 0 bases and at J to 7 bases, leaving 5 bases not matched to a gene. The CDR3 runs to 16 residues. Germline V lookup: CDR1 LGHNA, CDR2 YNFKEQ. This chain's CDR3 is CASSQDQLAGIGELFF. CDR3 nucleotides: TGTGCCAGCAGCCAAGATCAACTAGCGGGGATCGGGGAGCTGTTTTTT.

V usage is TRBV10-2 and J usage is TRBJ1-5; 9 bases fit TRBD1. Germline CDR1 reads WSHSY; CDR2 reads SAAADI. This CDR3 contains 16 residues. The V and J ends lost 0 bases and 3 bases, in that order; junction bases with no gene match: 3. The CDR3 coding sequence is TGCGCCAGCAGTGAGTCGGGACAGGGTGCCAATCAGCCCCAGCATTTT. It is translated as CASSESGQGANQPQHF.

The CDR3 nucleotides read TGTGCCAGCAGCCTAGGAGGACTTAGCGGGAGAACTCAAGAGACCCAGTACTTC. Amino acid sequence: CASSLGGLSGRTQETQYF. The chain is built from TRBV5-4 and TRBJ2-5; 9 nucleotides agree with TRBD2. With 4 bases clipped from V and 2 bases from J, the junction kept 15 bases outside the gene matches. This CDR3 has 18 residues. From germline, CDR1 is SGHNT and CDR2 YYREEE (reference sequence).

V usage is TRBV25-1 and J usage is TRBJ2-3; TRBD2 is a possible D gene (5 bases). In germline, CDR1 is MGHDK, CDR2 SYGVNS. Trimming stripped 8 bases from V and 5 bases from J, with 5 bases between. This CDR3 has 10 amino acids. The CDR3 DNA reads as TGTGCCAGCGAGGGAGATACGCAGTATTTT. It encodes CASEGDTQYF.

The V gene is TRBV11-2, the J gene TRBJ2-1; 11 bases map to TRBD2. The CDR3 length is 19 residues. V lost 2 bases and J lost 1; bases outside the gene matches: 10. Germline CDR1 is SGHAT and CDR2 is FQNNGV. The CDR3 nucleotides are TGTGCCAGCAGCTTACAGGCAACTAGCGGGGGTCTATCCTACAATGAGCAGTTCTTC. Translating it yields CASSLQATSGGLSYNEQFF.

The chain uses TRBV5-1 and TRBJ2-3, with 7 bases matching TRBD1. Per the germline V gene, CDR1 is SGHRS and CDR2 is YFSETQ. The length of the CDR3 is 15 residues. The V segment lost 6 bases and the J segment 2 bases; nucleotides outside the gene matches: 9. The CDR3 DNA reads TGCGCCAGCACCCTTGAGGGGACAGTCACAGATACGCAGTATTTT. This translates into CASTLEGTVTDTQYF.

The chain carries TRBV24-1 and TRBJ1-5; D gene uncertain. The CDR3 runs to 13 residues. V was shortened by 7 bases and J by 7 bases, with 13 bases between the two germline ends. Germline V gene data show CDR1 as KGHDR and CDR2 as SFDVKD. The CDR3 DNA reads as TGTGCCACCAGCGCCCTGGGAGGACAGCCCCAGCATTTT. Its protein product is CATSALGGQPQHF.

Concerning this clone itself: No DNA is shown, since the ends of the CDR3 on it are uncertain; the CDR3 is the one TCRdb lists. V is TRBV28 and J is TRBJ2-1; the D segment call TRBD2 is taken from the table without a DNA check. 12 amino acids form the CDR3, both terminal residues included. Germline assignment: CDR1 MDHEN and CDR2 SYDVKM. The CDR3 is CASSRWAAGNFF.